Presented here are 22 T cell receptor beta chains from one specimen sequenced in a study of graft-versus-host responses after intestinal transplantation. The antigens for these receptors are not known. The method was immunoSEQ multiplex PCR; TCRdb's version includes in-frame clones alone and lacks a portion of them. The table shows about 130,000 clones, with around nine tenths occurring only once. The sample in question was unstimulated CD4+ T cells sorted from spleen or lymph node cells, obtained before intestinal transplant. The receptors were sampled from a human donor who received an intestinal transplant.

V gene TRBV19 combines with J gene TRBJ1-1, with D tentatively TRBD1 (5 bases). Germline V gene lookup returns CDR1 LNHDA and CDR2 SQIVND (reference sequence). The length of the CDR3 is 11 residues. Deletions cut 7 bases from V and 11 bases from J, with 14 bases between. CDR3 region: CASKKQEFAFF. Here the CDR3 DNA reads TGTGCCAGTAAAAAACAGGAGTTCGCTTTCTTT.

Concerning this clone: Other DNA sequences in the same sample also yield this CDR3. This chain uses TRBV7-3 with TRBJ2-5; the D gene could be TRBD1 or TRBD2 (6 bases each). Per the germline V gene, CDR1 is SGHTA and CDR2 is FQGTGA. The CDR3 runs 14 residues. V was clipped by 5 bases and J by 5 bases, with 15 bases between them. The CDR3 region has the DNA TGTGCCAGCAGCCAGTCGGGGGCCAGGGAGACCCAGTACTTC. It is translated as CASSQSGARETQYF.

This chain connects TRBV25-1 to TRBJ1-1; D is unclear. In germline, CDR1 is MGHDK, CDR2 SYGVNS. The CDR3 extends over 13 amino acids. The V gene lost 4 bases and the J gene lost 1 base, with 7 bases spanning the gap. CDR3 in amino acids: CASSAAGNTEAFF. DNA of the CDR3: TGTGCCAGCAGTGCCGCAGGGAACACTGAAGCTTTCTTT.

The V gene is TRBV2, the J gene TRBJ2-5; TRBD2 agrees at 14 bases. Germline assignment: CDR1 SNHLY and CDR2 FYNNEI. The CDR3 consists of 16 residues. The V gene end was trimmed by 6 bases and the J gene end by 4 bases; junction bases not matched to a gene: 7. The chain's CDR3 is CASSATSGRVGETQYF. CDR3 DNA sequence: TGTGCCAGCAGCGCGACTAGCGGGAGGGTAGGAGAGACCCAGTACTTC.

The table lists this clone with a few counts. This chain joins TRBV11-2 and TRBJ2-7; TRBD2 matches at 14 bases. This CDR3 comprises 18 residues. Germline lookup yields CDR1 SGHAT and CDR2 FQNNGV. The V and J ends lost 6 bases and 0 bases, in that order; junction bases with no gene match: 10. The CDR3 reads CASSPGLAGAYFSYEQYF. As DNA, the CDR3 is TGTGCCAGCAGTCCGGGACTAGCGGGAGCCTATTTCTCCTACGAGCAGTACTTC. Full variable domain (rest looked up from reference TRBV11-2 and TRBJ2-7): EAGVAQSPRYKIIEKRQSVAFWCNPISGHATLYWYQQILGQGPKLLIQFQNNGVVDDSQLPKDRFSAERLKGVDSTLKIQPAKLEDSAVYLCASSPGLAGAYFSYEQYFGPGTRLTVT.

The CDR3 sequence: CASSYRRNYGYTF. In DNA form, the CDR3 reads TGTGCCAGCAGCTACAGGCGGAACTATGGCTACACCTTC. The genes are TRBV6-1 and TRBJ1-2, with D perhaps matching TRBD1 (5 bases). Germline V gene data show CDR1 as MNHNS and CDR2 as SASEGT. There are 13 residues in the CDR3. V gave up 6 bases and J gave up 2 bases, with 10 bases separating them.

This chain connects TRBV4-1 to TRBJ2-6, with a possible D match to TRBD2 (6 bases). Germline CDR1 MGHRA, CDR2 YSYEKL. The CDR3 has 20 residues. The V end was cut by 5 bases, the J end by 1 base, with 24 bases between. CDR3 in amino acids: CASSLALQTRVWSGANVLTF. CDR3 sequence (DNA): TGCGCCAGCAGCTTGGCCCTGCAGACTAGAGTTTGGTCTGGGGCCAACGTCCTGACTTTC.

V and J are TRBV5-6 and TRBJ2-3; TRBD2 aligns across 8 bases. The trim removed 4 bases at V and 3 bases at J, leaving 4 bases unmatched. The CDR3 consists of 14 residues. CDR1 is SGHDT and CDR2 is YYEEEE in the germline V gene. The CDR3 loop reads CASSRRLATDTQYF. The CDR3 DNA follows: TGTGCCAGCAGCCGTAGACTAGCGACAGATACGCAGTATTTT.

The V gene is TRBV6-4, the J gene TRBJ1-1; TRBD1 matches at 7 bases. V lost 6 bases, J lost 3 bases, and 7 bases stayed unmatched. The CDR3 is made up of 14 amino acids. The germline V gene has CDR1 MRHNA and CDR2 SNTAGT. CDR3 amino acids: CASSRQGLDTEAFF. DNA for the CDR3: TGTGCCAGCAGCCGACAGGGATTAGACACTGAAGCTTTCTTT.

This clone was observed once. The V call is TRBV11-3, the J call TRBJ2-1; D is perhaps TRBD1 (5 bases). This CDR3 region has 14 residues. CDR1 and CDR2 from the germline V gene are SGHNT and YENEEA. The V end was cut by 4 bases, the J end by 8 bases, with 15 bases between. The CDR3 DNA reads as TGTGCCAGCAGCTCCGGGCCGAGCAGGGATGAGCAGTTCTTC. This encodes CASSSGPSRDEQFF.

The V call is TRBV6-1, the J call TRBJ1-1; TRBD1 aligns across 7 bases. Looked up from germline, CDR1 is MNHNS and CDR2 is SASEGT. This CDR3 is built from 14 residues. The trim removed 4 bases at V and 6 bases at J, leaving 8 bases unmatched. The DNA of the CDR3 is TGTGCCAGCAGTGTAACAGGGGAGTATGCTGAAGCTTTCTTT. Protein: CASSVTGEYAEAFF.

This clone was detected once. The chain recombines TRBV14 with TRBJ2-1; TRBD2 is a possible D gene (6 bases). The CDR3 has 16 amino acids. V was pared by 5 bases and J by 9 bases, with 23 bases between. Germline V gene data show CDR1 as SGHDN and CDR2 as FVKESK. The CDR3 reads CASSVYRDSVHVEQFF. CDR3 nucleotide sequence: TGTGCCAGCAGCGTATACCGGGACTCCGTTCACGTTGAGCAGTTCTTC.

The chain has TRBV7-9 and TRBJ2-7, with TRBD2 matching over 13 bases. V trimming: 5 bases; J trimming: 1 base; junction bases outside the gene matches: 2. The CDR3 has 15 residues. Germline CDR1 SEHNR, CDR2 FQNEAQ (reference sequence). CDR3 loop: CASSRTSGSSYEQYF. Written as DNA, the CDR3 is TGTGCCAGCAGCCGGACTAGCGGGAGTTCCTACGAGCAGTACTTC.

The chain uses TRBV2 and TRBJ2-7; TRBD1 is a possible D gene (5 bases). V gave up 1 base and J gave up 2 bases, with 12 bases separating them. The CDR3 has 15 residues. The germline V gene encodes CDR1 SNHLY and CDR2 FYNNEI. The CDR3 loop is CASSEGGAATYEQYF. The CDR3 coding sequence is TGTGCCAGCAGTGAAGGGGGCGCGGCTACCTACGAGCAGTACTTC.

The chain has TRBV6-1 and TRBJ1-6; the match to TRBD1 covers 8 bases. V dropped 6 bases and J dropped 3; count of bases not matched to a gene: 4. Germline CDR1 reads MNHNS; CDR2 reads SASEGT. The CDR3 is 15 residues long. CDR3 nucleotide sequence: TGTGCCAGCAGGGGGGACAGGAGCTATAATTCACCCCTCCACTTT. Its protein is CASRGDRSYNSPLHF.

The V and J genes are TRBV10-2 and TRBJ2-5, with 7 bases identical to TRBD2. The DNA end is a closer match to TRBJ2-7, so the J assignment may be wrong. CDR3 length: 12 residues. CDR1 and CDR2 (germline): WSHSY, SAAADI. The CDR3 bases are TGCGCCAGCAAGGCGGGAGACTACGAGCAGTACTTC. Its translation is CASKAGDYEQYF.

The chain links TRBV11-2 to TRBJ1-2; D remains ambiguous. The V gene lost 5 bases and the J gene lost 4 bases, with 8 bases spanning the gap. CDR1 and CDR2 from the germline V gene are SGHAT and FQNNGV. This CDR3 contains 12 residues. CDR3 protein: CASSRNRYGYTF. DNA of the CDR3: TGTGCCAGCAGCCGGAACCGCTATGGCTACACCTTC.

This rearrangement joins TRBV5-6 to TRBJ2-5; D may be TRBD1 (5 bases). The length of the CDR3 is 12 residues. The V end lost 3 bases, the J end lost 4 bases, and 7 bases lay between the germline ends. CDR1 and CDR2 from the germline V gene are SGHDT and YYEEEE. The CDR3 coding sequence is TGTGCCAGCAGCTCGACAGTAGAGACCCAGTACTTC. Protein sequence: CASSSTVETQYF.

The rearrangement joins TRBV5-4 to TRBJ1-1; perhaps TRBD1 as D (6 bases). V was shortened by 2 bases and J by 1 base, with 18 bases between the two germline ends. The germline gives CDR1 SGHNT, CDR2 YYREEE (reference sequence). This CDR3 has 17 amino acids. The CDR3 sequence is CASSFLGRGAANTEAFF. Here the CDR3 DNA reads TGTGCCAGCAGCTTTCTTGGTCGGGGGGCTGCGAACACTGAAGCTTTCTTT.

The CDR3 region has the DNA TGTGCCAGCTCACCCAGAACACTAGCGGGAGATATTCCAGTCGTCAATGAGCAGTTCTTC. Its translation is CASSPRTLAGDIPVVNEQFF. The gene calls are TRBV18 and TRBJ2-1; 11 bases are a match to TRBD2. The germline V gene encodes CDR1 KGHSH and CDR2 LQKENI. Unmatched junction bases numbered 19, after V lost 3 bases and J lost 6 bases. The CDR3 runs to 20 residues.

The chain links TRBV14 to TRBJ2-7; D remains ambiguous. The CDR3 is 13 residues long. Germline-derived CDR1 and CDR2 are SGHDN and FVKESK. V was shortened by 0 bases and J by 8 bases, with 11 bases between the two germline ends. The CDR3: CASSQDLPVQQYF. DNA for the CDR3: TGTGCCAGCAGCCAAGATCTTCCAGTTCAGCAGTACTTC.

The chain has TRBV27 and TRBJ2-3, with TRBD1 matching over 7 bases. This CDR3 is built from 16 residues. Germline V gene data show CDR1 as MNHEY and CDR2 as SMNVEV (reference sequence). With 5 bases clipped from V and 3 bases from J, the junction kept 11 bases outside the gene matches. The CDR3 DNA reads TGTGCCAGCAGTGTAAAGGGGGCTGTGAGAACAGATACGCAGTATTTT. Protein product: CASSVKGAVRTDTQYF.